The rows below give T cell receptor beta chains drawn from one sample of a study of blood T cell repertoires in COVID-19. Sequencing used immunoSEQ multiplex PCR; TCRdb keeps in-frame clones, though not all of them. The sample contains 100,000 to 150,000 clones, roughly three quarters of which appear only once. The source material was peripheral blood. The receptor set was obtained from a woman aged 70-85 years with acute or convalescent COVID-19. CDR3s include the opening cysteine and the closing phenylalanine or tryptophan. A D gene is named only where the DNA matches it firmly. Where a row states a size, it is once, few, many or the class of an expanded clone; other rows omit it.

V	J	D	size	CDR3	DNA
TRBV5-4	TRBJ1-2	TRBD1	.	CASRTQGARYGYTF	TGTGCCAGCAGAACACAGGGGGCAAGGTATGGCTACACCTTC
TRBV27	TRBJ2-7	.	.	CASSNPRGYEQYF	TGTGCCAGCAGTAACCCTAGGGGGTACGAGCAGTACTTC
TRBV11-2	TRBJ1-6	.	.	CASSLVGSLGRGVPLHF	TGTGCCAGCAGCTTAGTAGGCTCATTGGGCAGGGGAGTACCCCTCCACTTT
TRBV28	TRBJ2-7	.	.	CASSPNYEQYF	TGTGCCAGCAGTCCCAACTACGAGCAGTACTTC
TRBV5-6	TRBJ1-5	TRBD1	.	CASSSSGGIEPQHF	TGTGCCAGCAGCAGTTCAGGGGGCATTGAGCCCCAGCATTTT
TRBV19	TRBJ1-3	TRBD1	many	CASSISGQGANTIYF	TGTGCCAGTAGTATATCTGGACAGGGGGCAAACACCATATATTTT
TRBV5-1	TRBJ2-5	TRBD2	.	CASSLQSGSTGETQYF	TGCGCCAGCAGCTTGCAAAGCGGGAGTACGGGAGAGACCCAGTACTTC
TRBV5-6	TRBJ1-2	.	few	CASSFKTGSRGYTF	TGTGCCAGCAGCTTTAAAACAGGGTCTCGGGGCTACACCTTC
TRBV5-1	TRBJ2-5	TRBD1	.	CASSSGTGAETQYF	TGCGCCAGCAGCTCCGGAACAGGGGCAGAGACCCAGTACTTC
TRBV12-3/TRBV12-4	TRBJ1-1	TRBD1	few	CASRIWTGTEAFF	TGTGCCAGCAGAATTTGGACAGGTACTGAAGCTTTCTTT
TRBV29-1	TRBJ2-1	TRBD2	.	CSVGGRVSRNEQFF	TGCAGCGTTGGCGGGAGGGTGTCAAGAAATGAGCAGTTCTTC
TRBV7-3	TRBJ2-5	.	once	CASSPNGETQYF	TGTGCCAGCAGCCCGAACGGAGAGACCCAGTACTTC
TRBV7-8	TRBJ2-1	.	.	CASSSLAEALGGEQFF	TGTGCCAGCAGCTCCCTCGCGGAGGCTTTAGGGGGTGAGCAGTTCTTC
TRBV7-2	TRBJ2-5	TRBD2	.	CASSLQLAGGMETQYF	TGTGCCAGCAGCTTACAACTAGCGGGGGGGATGGAGACCCAGTACTTC
TRBV7-2	TRBJ2-1	.	few	CASSLRDFNNEQFF	TGTGCCAGCAGCTTAAGGGACTTCAACAATGAGCAGTTCTTC
TRBV13	TRBJ1-2	TRBD1	few	CASSSGTAGGYTF	TGTGCCAGCAGCTCCGGGACAGCTGGGGGCTACACCTTC
TRBV5-4	TRBJ2-3	.	.	CASSSALAGTDTQYF	TGTGCCAGCAGCTCCGCCCTGGCAGGAACAGATACGCAGTATTTT
TRBV2	TRBJ1-4	TRBD1	.	CASQGQINEKLFF	TGTGCCAGCCAGGGACAGATTAATGAAAAACTGTTTTTT
TRBV7-2	TRBJ1-1	.	.	CASSRAPGTNTEAFF	TGTGCCAGCAGCCGCGCCCCGGGAACCAACACTGAAGCTTTCTTT
TRBV7-2	TRBJ2-7	.	few	CASSLAPSLSYEQYF	TGTGCCAGCAGCTTAGCGCCTTCTCTATCCTACGAGCAGTACTTC
TRBV27	TRBJ2-7	TRBD1	.	CASSPGQGRYEQYF	TGTGCCAGCAGTCCTGGACAGGGTCGCTACGAGCAGTACTTC
TRBV19	TRBJ1-1	.	.	CASSEGGWTEAFF	TGTGCCAGTAGTGAAGGGGGTTGGACTGAAGCTTTCTTT
TRBV12-3/TRBV12-4	TRBJ2-1	.	.	CASSPGELEQFF	TGTGCCAGCAGTCCCGGGGAACTCGAGCAGTTCTTC
TRBV19	TRBJ1-2	.	few	CASSMGSGSNYGYTF	TGTGCCAGTAGTATGGGTTCAGGCAGCAACTATGGCTACACCTTC
TRBV6-5	TRBJ2-7	TRBD1	few	CATARDRGSEQYF	TGTGCCACCGCCCGGGACAGGGGATCTGAGCAGTACTTC
TRBV18	TRBJ1-1	.	.	CASSPLNTEAFF	TGTGCCAGCTCACCCTTGAACACTGAAGCTTTCTTT
TRBV6-6	TRBJ1-1	.	.	CASSYWEGLEAFF	TGTGCCAGCAGTTATTGGGAAGGACTTGAAGCTTTCTTT
TRBV11-3	TRBJ2-1	TRBD2	few	CASSSRRTSGLNEQFF	TGTGCCAGCAGCTCACGCCGTACTAGCGGCCTTAATGAGCAGTTCTTC
TRBV19	TRBJ2-2	.	.	CASRPGLLNTGELFF	TGTGCCAGTAGGCCGGGACTCTTGAACACCGGGGAGCTGTTTTTT
TRBV3-1/TRBV3-2	TRBJ2-5	.	.	CASSASQGGRETQYF	TGTGCCAGCAGCGCTTCCCAGGGAGGCCGGGAGACCCAGTACTTC
TRBV7-8	TRBJ2-7	TRBD1	.	CASSSDRGGQYF	TGTGCCAGCAGCTCTGACAGGGGCGGGCAGTACTTC
TRBV19	TRBJ2-1	TRBD2	once	CASTRTSGDYNEQFF	TGTGCCAGTACCCGGACTAGCGGGGACTACAATGAGCAGTTCTTC
TRBV12-3/TRBV12-4	TRBJ1-2	TRBD1	.	CASSPDRANGYTF	TGTGCCAGCAGTCCGGACAGGGCAAATGGCTACACCTTC
TRBV10-3	TRBJ2-5	TRBD1	.	CAISDHSRTGRETQYF	TGTGCCATCAGTGACCACTCCAGGACAGGGCGAGAGACCCAGTACTTC
TRBV29-1	TRBJ2-5	TRBD2	.	CSVEDLLAGYQETQYF	TGCAGCGTTGAAGATCTCCTAGCGGGGTATCAGGAGACCCAGTACTTC